This entry lists 20 T cell receptor beta chains sequenced from one sample in a study of cytomegalovirus exposure and HLA in healthy donors. The PCR used 60 Vbeta and 13 Jbeta primers. Using immunoSEQ multiplex PCR, the repertoire was profiled, and TCRdb retains in-frame clones only, with some absent. This table holds some 77,000 clones, more than 75% found once. The sequencing input was PBMCs. The origin of the receptors is a woman aged 45-60 years in good health and CMV-seropositive.

This chain uses TRBV4-2 with TRBJ2-5; D gene uncertain. The CDR3 sequence is 13 residues long. The germline CDR1 and CDR2 sequences are LGHNA and YNFKEQ. The V and J ends lost 0 bases and 11 bases respectively, with 13 bases between them. The CDR3 DNA is TGTGCCAGCAGCCAAGATCCAGGAAGAGAGCAGTACTTC. Amino acid sequence: CASSQDPGREQYF.

In nucleotides, the CDR3 is TGTGCCAGCAGCTTAGAAGCTAGCGGGGGGGCGTGCTCCTACAATGAGCAGTTCTTC. This encodes CASSLEASGGACSYNEQFF. V is TRBV7-4 and J is TRBJ2-1, with 12 positions matching TRBD2. CDR1 is SGHVT, CDR2 SQSDAQ, per germline. The CDR3 contains 19 residues. J was trimmed by 0 bases and V by 1 base; bases with no gene match: 7. Drawing the rest from reference TRBV7-4 and TRBJ2-1, the complete variable domain is GAGVSQSPRYKVAKRGRDVALRCDSISGHVTLYWYRQTLGQGSEVLTYSQSDAQRDKSGRPSGRFSAERPERSVSTLKIQRTEQGDSAVYLCASSLEASGGACSYNEQFFGPGTRLTVL.

The V and J genes are TRBV18 and TRBJ2-5; 13 bases align to TRBD2. Looked up from germline, CDR1 is KGHSH and CDR2 is LQKENI. There are 16 residues in the CDR3. V was clipped by 2 bases and J by 4 bases; unmatched bases: 4. The CDR3 nucleotides read TGTGCCAGCTCACCATCACTAGCGGGGGGGCGAGAGACCCAGTACTTC. It yields the protein CASSPSLAGGRETQYF.

The chain couples TRBV12-5 to TRBJ2-7; 11 bases are shared with TRBD1. V gave up 6 bases and J gave up 7 bases; unmatched junction bases: 14. The CDR3 length is 16 residues. CDR1 LGHNT and CDR2 FRNRAP come from the germline V gene. Here the CDR3 reads CASGSPGQGAVGEQYF. DNA of the CDR3: TGTGCTAGTGGATCCCCCGGACAGGGGGCGGTTGGGGAGCAGTACTTC. The variable domain in full, with the rest retrieved from reference TRBV12-5 and TRBJ2-7, is DARVTQTPRHKVTEMGQEVTMRCQPILGHNTVFWYRQTMMQGLELLAYFRNRAPLDDSGMPKDRFSAEMPDATLATLKIQPSEPRDSAVYFCASGSPGQGAVGEQYFGPGTRLTVT.

This clone has more than one count but fewer than ten. V is TRBV5-1 and J is TRBJ2-1; 7 bases map to TRBD1. Losses at the gene ends were 3 bases for V and 7 bases for J; bases not matched to a gene: 4. The CDR3 has 13 residues. Germline lookup yields CDR1 SGHRS and CDR2 YFSETQ. The CDR3 nucleotides are TGCGCCAGCAGCTCGACAGGGAGTAATGAGCAGTTCTTC. Translating gives CASSSTGSNEQFF.

The gene calls are TRBV9 and TRBJ2-5; D perhaps matches TRBD2 (5 bases). V was cut by 0 bases and J by 0 bases, with 9 bases left in between. This CDR3 has 15 residues. Germline V gene data show CDR1 as SGDLS and CDR2 as YYNGEE. This CDR3 is CASSVELDYQETQYF. The DNA of the CDR3 is TGTGCCAGCAGCGTAGAATTGGACTACCAAGAGACCCAGTACTTC. The complete variable domain, with remaining parts taken from reference TRBV9 and TRBJ2-5, reads DSGVTQTPKHLITATGQRVTLRCSPRSGDLSVYWYQQSLDQGLQFLIQYYNGEERAKGNILERFSAQQFPDLHSELNLSSLELGDSALYFCASSVELDYQETQYFGPGTRLLVL.

This clone came up a few times. The genes are TRBV18 and TRBJ1-2; tentative D call: TRBD1 (5 bases). CDR1 and CDR2 (germline): KGHSH, LQKENI. V was trimmed by 4 bases and J by 4 bases, leaving 13 bases between them. This CDR3 spans 14 amino acids. CDR3 region: CASSLAREVYGYTF. The CDR3 nucleotides read TGTGCCAGCTCACTGGCCAGGGAAGTCTATGGCTACACCTTC.

The chain combines TRBV11-2 with TRBJ1-1, with 7 bases identical to TRBD1. The germline V gene has CDR1 SGHAT and CDR2 FQNNGV. This CDR3 is built from 15 residues. The ends lost 7 bases at V and 3 bases at J; junction bases unmatched: 11. DNA of the CDR3: TGTGCCAGCACCGGACCGACAGGGTTGGACACTGAAGCTTTCTTT. It translates to CASTGPTGLDTEAFF.

The chain recombines TRBV18 with TRBJ1-6; D possibly corresponds to TRBD1 (6 bases). The germline V and J ends were trimmed by 0 bases and 8 bases, with 17 bases remaining between them. CDR3 length: 17 residues. Germline CDR1 reads KGHSH; CDR2 reads LQKENI. The CDR3 protein is CASSPPTGSGRYSPLHF. In DNA form, the CDR3 reads TGTGCCAGCTCACCACCTACAGGGTCGGGGAGATATTCACCCCTCCACTTT.

The rearrangement uses TRBV18 and TRBJ2-1, with D possibly matching TRBD1 (5 bases). Germline V gene sequence: CDR1 KGHSH, CDR2 LQKENI. V shed 4 bases and J shed 2 bases, with 15 bases lying between them. This CDR3 is built from 16 residues. For the CDR3, the DNA is TGTGCCAGCTCACTCCGCATGACAGATGCCTACAATGAGCAGTTCTTC. Translating gives CASSLRMTDAYNEQFF. Combining the CDR3 with reference TRBV18 and TRBJ2-1 gives the whole variable domain NAGVMQNPRHLVRRRGQEARLRCSPMKGHSHVYWYRQLPEEGLKFMVYLQKENIIDESGMPKERFSAEFPKEGPSILRIQQVVRGDSAAYFCASSLRMTDAYNEQFFGPGTRLTVL.

The chain carries TRBV11-2 and TRBJ2-1; the D gene is possibly TRBD1 (6 bases). V lost 3 bases, J lost 0 bases, and 21 bases lay in between. The CDR3 has 19 residues. The germline V gene has CDR1 SGHAT and CDR2 FQNNGV. The CDR3 spells CASSFPRGRGSGSYNEQFF. CDR3 DNA sequence: TGTGCCAGCAGCTTCCCCAGGGGTCGAGGGTCGGGCTCCTACAATGAGCAGTTCTTC.

The V call is TRBV5-4, the J call TRBJ2-1, with 10 nucleotides matching TRBD2. V was pared by 3 bases and J by 10 bases, with 13 bases of the junction left unmatched. The CDR3 is 16 amino acids. Germline values: CDR1 SGHNT, CDR2 YYREEE (reference sequence). CDR3 sequence: CASSSRGSGRAGEQFF. The CDR3 bases are TGTGCCAGCAGCTCCCGGGGGAGCGGGAGGGCCGGGGAGCAGTTCTTC.

The chain joins TRBV7-2 to TRBJ1-2; 8 positions agree with TRBD1. J lost 1 base, V lost 4 bases, and 11 bases had no gene match. This CDR3 comprises 17 residues. The V gene's germline CDR1 is SGHTA and CDR2 FQGNSA. This chain's CDR3 is CASSSPGQVGFNYGYTF. The CDR3 DNA follows: TGTGCCAGCAGCTCTCCGGGACAGGTGGGGTTTAACTATGGCTACACCTTC.

V is TRBV6-5 and J is TRBJ1-2; perhaps TRBD1 as D (6 bases). V was cut by 8 bases and J by 4 bases, with 20 bases left in between. This CDR3 has 15 residues. CDR1 and CDR2 (germline): MNHEY, SVGAGI. This chain's CDR3 is CASGVDTGSSYGYTF. The CDR3 DNA reads as TGTGCCAGCGGAGTCGACACAGGGAGCAGCTATGGCTACACCTTC.

V is TRBV7-9 and J is TRBJ2-3, with D hard to call. Trimming shortened V by 1 base and J by 14 bases, and 13 bases separated the two germline ends. The CDR3 length is 12 residues. Germline CDR1 SEHNR, CDR2 FQNEAQ (reference sequence). In DNA form, the CDR3 reads TGTGCCAGCAGCTTAGTAGATGATATAGCGTATTTT. Translated, it gives CASSLVDDIAYF.

The genes are TRBV10-3 and TRBJ2-1; 7 bases fit TRBD2. Germline-derived CDR1 and CDR2 are ENHRY and SYGVKD. The CDR3 spans 13 residues. Trimming cost V 4 bases and J 8 bases; bases outside gene matches: 5. The CDR3 DNA reads TGTGCCATCAGTGGGACTAGTTTCCATGAGCAGTTCTTC. It codes for CAISGTSFHEQFF.

The rearrangement uses TRBV4-2 and TRBJ1-2, with a tentative D call TRBD1 (6 bases). Trimming left V 4 bases short and J 8 bases short, with 20 bases between. CDR1 is LGHNA, CDR2 YNFKEQ, per germline. The CDR3 has 15 residues. CDR3 bases: TGTGCCAGCAGCCCTGCCGGGGGGCACGGAGAGGGCTACACCTTC. This translates into CASSPAGGHGEGYTF.

For the CDR3, the DNA is TGTGCCAGCAGCACGGTAGGGGGCCGCAATGAGCAGTTCTTC. It encodes CASSTVGGRNEQFF. The chain employs TRBV9 and TRBJ2-1; TRBD1 matches at 7 bases. The junction had 7 bases not matched to a gene; V was cut back by 4 bases and J by 6 bases. There are 14 residues in the CDR3. Per germline, CDR1 SGDLS and CDR2 YYNGEE.

This clone came up a few times. The chain is built from TRBV2 and TRBJ1-1, with D uncertain. This CDR3 has 12 amino acids. The V end lost 10 bases, the J end lost 4 bases, and 13 bases lay between the germline ends. Germline CDR1 is SNHLY and CDR2 is FYNNEI. DNA for the CDR3: TGTGCCACCTCGGAGGTAAGCACTGAAGCTTTCTTT. Translation: CATSEVSTEAFF. The whole variable domain, filled in from reference TRBV2 and TRBJ1-1, reads EPEVTQTPSHQVTQMGQEVILRCVPISNHLYFYWYRQILGQKVEFLVSFYNNEISEKSEIFDDQFSVERPDGSNFTLKIRSTKLEDSAMYFCATSEVSTEAFFGQGTRLTVV.

The chain uses TRBV27 and TRBJ2-7, with TRBD1 matching 11 bases. CDR1 and CDR2 (germline): MNHEY, SMNVEV (reference sequence). The CDR3 is 16 residues long. Losses at the gene ends were 0 bases for V and 2 bases for J; bases not matched to a gene: 3. CDR3 bases: TGTGCCAGCAGTTTATCGGGGACAGGGGGTGCCTACGAGCAGTACGTC. Amino acid sequence: CASSLSGTGGAYEQYV.